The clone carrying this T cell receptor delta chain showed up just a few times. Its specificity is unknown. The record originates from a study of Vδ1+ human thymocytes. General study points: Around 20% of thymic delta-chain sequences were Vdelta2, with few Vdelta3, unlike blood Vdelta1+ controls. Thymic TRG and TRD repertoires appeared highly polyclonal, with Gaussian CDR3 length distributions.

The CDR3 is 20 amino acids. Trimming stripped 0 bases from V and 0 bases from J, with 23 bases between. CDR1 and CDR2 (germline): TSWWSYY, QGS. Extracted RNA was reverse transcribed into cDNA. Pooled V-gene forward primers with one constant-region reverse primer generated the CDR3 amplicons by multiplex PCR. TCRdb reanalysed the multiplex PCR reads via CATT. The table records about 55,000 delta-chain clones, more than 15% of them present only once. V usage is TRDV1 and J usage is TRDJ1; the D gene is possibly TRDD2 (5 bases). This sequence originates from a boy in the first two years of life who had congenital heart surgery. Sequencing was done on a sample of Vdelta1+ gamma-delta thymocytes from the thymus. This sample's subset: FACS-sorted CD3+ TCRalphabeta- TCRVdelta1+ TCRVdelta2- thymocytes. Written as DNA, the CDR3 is TGTGCTCTTGGGGAACTAGAGCTTAGGGACCTACTATGGTACACCGATAAACTCATCTTT. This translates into CALGELELRDLLWYTDKLIF.